The entry below gives a single TCR beta chain sequence along with its context. Its antigen is not known. This sample stems from a study of T cell responses to AZD1222 COVID-19 vaccine. Some clones are missing from TCRdb's copy, which holds only in-frame ones; the method was immunoSEQ multiplex PCR. The sample records 150,000 or so clones, around 89% being singletons. Per germline, CDR1 SQVTM and CDR2 ANQGSEA. V was pared by 3 bases and J by 7 bases, with 15 bases between. CDR3 length: 14 residues. Notes on the study in general: Spike-specific TCR repertoires showed rising breadth and depth after two AZD1222 doses. Among the donors, most were white British and more were female, and clonal diversity was possibly underestimated.

The chain is built from TRBV29-1 and TRBJ2-2, with D maybe TRBD2 (6 bases). The sequences come from peripheral blood, collected on day 0 of AZD1222 vaccination. The TCR comes from an adult in good health. The CDR3 here is CSVDSRGTNGELFF. CDR3 bases: TGCAGCGTTGACTCGCGCGGGACGAACGGGGAGCTGTTTTTT.